These 2 T cell receptor beta chains came from one sample sequenced in a study of T and B cells in COVID-19 patients. Blood genomic DNA input for TRB amplification was about 250-500 ng. Multiplex PCR with BIOMED2 TRB-A/B primer pools amplified TRB rearrangements. TCRdb called the multiplex PCR reads again in MiXCR, with one record for every CDR3 protein. The table shows about 15,000 distinct CDR3 sequences, with about 31% occurring only once. Input material: blood. Receptors originate from a human donor who had recovered from COVID-19.

The chain carries TRBV6-5 and TRBJ2-3, with 9 bases that match TRBD2. CDR1 and CDR2 from the germline V gene are MNHEY and SVGAGI. The V gene end was trimmed by 11 bases and the J gene end by 8 bases; junction bases not matched to a gene: 11. The CDR3 extends over 13 amino acids. CDR3 loop: CAGGGGASSTQYF. The CDR3 coding sequence is TGTGCCGGCGGCGGGGGGGCCTCATCTACGCAGTATTTT.

This clonotype was seen only a few times. The CDR3 DNA reads as TGCGCCAGCAGCTTACGACAGGGGATTGAGCACACTGAAGCTTTCTTT. Residues: CASSLRQGIEHTEAFF. The gene calls are TRBV5-1 and TRBJ1-1, with 8 bases matching TRBD1. The CDR3 loop spans 16 amino acids. With V trimmed by 2 bases and J by 3 bases, 9 bases remained unmatched. Per germline, CDR1 SGHRS and CDR2 YFSETQ. Full variable domain (missing parts from reference TRBV5-1 and TRBJ1-1): KAGVTQTPRYLIKTRGQQVTLSCSPISGHRSVSWYQQTPGQGLQFLFEYFSETQRNKGNFPGRFSGRQFSNSRSEMNVSTLELGDSALYLCASSLRQGIEHTEAFFGQGTRLTVV.